Described below is a single T cell receptor beta chain sequence and its context. No infections or other immune events were documented during collection. The V segment lost 5 bases and the J segment 5 bases; nucleotides outside the gene matches: 12. The germline V gene has CDR1 SGHNT and CDR2 YENEEA. The CDR3 sequence is 15 residues long. Data came from immunoSEQ multiplex PCR; TCRdb stores just in-frame clones and leaves some out. The table has approximately 97,000 clones, approximately 88% seen once. This record belongs to a study of identifying expanded T cells in peripheral blood. The rearrangement uses TRBV11-3 and TRBJ2-7, with 7 bases that match TRBD1. Sequencing input: blood. The receptor's source is a person aged 18 to 69 in good health. The CDR3 loop reads CASSIASRQGHEQYF. For the CDR3, the DNA is TGTGCCAGCAGCATAGCGAGCAGACAGGGCCACGAGCAGTACTTC. Full variable domain (missing parts from reference TRBV11-3 and TRBJ2-7): EAGVVQSPRYKIIEKKQPVAFWCNPISGHNTLYWYLQNLGQGPELLIRYENEEAVDDSQLPKDRFSAERLKGVDSTLKIQPAELGDSAVYLCASSIASRQGHEQYFGPGTRLTVT.